The text below deals with one T cell receptor beta chain. This clone's antigen is unknown. The record has no base qualities; no much larger clone is one base away. Peripheral blood CD8+ and CD4+ T cells from healthy donors, Susac syndrome patients and multiple sclerosis patients were profiled using high-throughput TCR beta sequencing. Susac syndrome patients met recently defined diagnostic criteria for definite or probable disease. Bulk CD8+ and CD4+ T cells were purified by magnetic negative isolation, whereas CD8+ TEMRA cells were enriched by FACS. Blood was drawn into EDTA tubes, processed within 24 hours, and PBMCs were isolated by density gradient centrifugation. PBMCs intended for TCR sequencing were frozen in liquid nitrogen and were later thawed in a 37 degrees C water bath. The sorted or isolated CD4+, CD8+ and CD8+ TEMRA cells had a purity of 90% or higher. RNA was extracted with the RNeasy kit and roughly 0.5 to 1 ug was reverse transcribed using random hexamers. The immunoSEQ multiplex PCR assay, covering 54 Vbeta and 13 Jbeta segments, was used to amplify TCR beta CDR3 regions. PCR amplification bias was corrected by using a synthetic template baseline for primer optimization and computational correction. In the original analysis: Reads were annotated to V, D and J genes per IMGT and analyzed with immunoSEQ Analyzer, keeping only productive sequences. Clonality was computed as one minus Shannon entropy normalized by log2 of the number of productive unique sequences. For each patient and control, public and private clones were evaluated within the 100 most prevalent clones. Clones were defined as Susac-specific if absent from the healthy and MS cohorts, from 900 to 1,300 published viral clones and from other ImmuneACCESS disease sequences. The public reads were reprocessed in TCRdb via fastp at Q25 and MiXCR, keeping in-frame beta chains. Each CDR3 protein gets just one entry, which takes the most common genes and DNA from the rows behind it. The V and J calls and clone size are TCRdb's, not the authors'. Counted in this sample were about 150,000 distinct CDR3 sequences; 90% to 97% of them appeared once. The top ten hold approximately 0.12% of the sample.

This record belongs to a study of CD8 T cells in Susac syndrome (dated by TCRdb to the late 2010s). Broadly, across the study: Of the Susac syndrome patients who were sequenced, 5 or 6 had clinically active disease and roughly 8 were in clinical remission. At blood withdrawal, Susac syndrome patients were therapy-naive, treated with corticosteroids (with IVIg additionally given to some), or treated with IVIg alone. Repertoire sequencing was used to test whether CD8+ T cell activation and differentiation in Susac syndrome was antigen driven. General findings and caveats noted by the study authors: The number of individuals in the TCR sequencing and HLA analysis was acknowledged as relatively small. No clonal expansion was detected in the CD4+ T cell repertoire of Susac syndrome patients.

The CDR3 starts with the cysteine, ends with the phenylalanine, and has 9 residues. Left in the record is the CDR3 DNA by itself, 27 bases read in frame from the first base. Sequences SQVTM (CDR1) and ANQGSEA (CDR2) are obtained from the germline V gene. V was cut back by 7 bases and J by 6 bases, leaving a gap of 6 bases between them. The rearrangement joined TRBV29-1 to TRBJ1-1; confidence is insufficient to name the D gene. The specimen sequenced was CD4+ T cells from PBMCs. The clonotype comes from a human donor with Susac syndrome. The CDR3 sequence is CSAGSEAFF. The nucleotide sequence is TGCAGCGCCGGATCTGAAGCTTTCTTT.